This TCR beta chain was recovered during a study of T cells and Merkel cell carcinoma outcomes. Produced via immunoSEQ multiplex PCR; TCRdb's table is partial and in-frame only. Counted here are 15,000 to 25,000 clones, roughly 82% occurring once; the ten biggest clones make up 3% to 3.5%. From germline, CDR1 is SGDLS and CDR2 YYNGEE. Trimming cost V 2 bases and J 4 bases; bases outside gene matches: 6. This CDR3 region has 15 residues. The sample comprised tumor tissue from Merkel cell carcinoma. This TCR was sampled from a human donor with Merkel cell carcinoma. The chain links TRBV9 to TRBJ1-1; TRBD1 matches at 9 bases. Here the CDR3 DNA reads TGTGCCAGCAGCGTTCTGGGACAGGGCGCCACTGAAGCTTTCTTT. Its translation is CASSVLGQGATEAFF.